One sample yielded the 2 T cell receptor beta chains listed below, sequenced in a study of blood T cell repertoires in COVID-19. Some clones are missing from TCRdb's copy, which holds only in-frame ones; the method was immunoSEQ multiplex PCR. The sample shows approximately 20,000 clones, about 88% of them seen only once. The sample consisted of peripheral blood. The source of these receptors is a human donor with active COVID-19. The donor label of this sample is uncertain.

This clone came up once. The chain couples TRBV6-2 or TRBV6-3 to TRBJ2-2; 9 nucleotides match TRBD1. The CDR3 covers 15 residues. Germline values: CDR1 MNHEY, CDR2 SVGEGT. With 6 bases clipped from V and 6 bases from J, the junction kept 8 bases outside the gene matches. CDR3 DNA sequence: TGTGCCAGCAGGCCTACAGGGGGCGGCGCCGGGGAGCTGTTTTTT. As protein: CASRPTGGGAGELFF.

V usage is TRBV5-4 and J usage is TRBJ2-6; 8 bases fit TRBD1. Germline trimming cut 4 bases from V and 2 bases from J; bases unmatched to any gene: 2. CDR3 size: 15 residues. Germline V gene lookup returns CDR1 SGHNT and CDR2 YYREEE (reference sequence). The CDR3 spells CASSGQGAGANVLTF. The DNA for the CDR3 is TGTGCCAGCAGCGGACAGGGAGCTGGGGCCAACGTCCTGACTTTC.